This T cell receptor (beta chain) originates from a study of shared clonotypes between healthy human individuals. Method: immunoSEQ multiplex PCR; TCRdb's copy keeps in-frame clones and lacks some. This sample has fewer than 200,000 clones, with 65% to 70% found just once. The trim removed 11 bases at V and 0 bases at J, leaving 6 bases unmatched. Germline V gene sequence: CDR1 SNHLY, CDR2 FYNNEI. The CDR3 totals 14 residues. The chain recombines TRBV2 with TRBJ2-3, with 9 nucleotides matching TRBD2. This receptor was taken from a man aged 25-45 years in good health. The sample taken for sequencing was memory CD4+ T cells sorted from blood. The sample's subset: CD45RA-negative fraction. The CDR3 is CAGGTSFSTDTQYF. CDR3 nucleotides: TGTGCCGGGGGGACTAGCTTTAGCACAGATACGCAGTATTTT.